The clone carrying this TCR beta chain has a count of ten or more. The antigen is not known. The sample is drawn from a study of early T cells in non-severe SARS-CoV-2 infection. The wider study: Chains were unpaired, as sequencing was done on bulk RNA from unsorted whole blood. Study-wide points: Matching with VDJdb favored anti-spike CD8 responses (missing private and CD4 specificities).

The V gene's germline CDR1 is DFQATT and CDR2 SNEGSKA (reference sequence). The CDR3 totals 15 residues. Losses at the gene ends were 4 bases for V and 0 bases for J; bases not matched to a gene: 5. Researchers tagged individual cDNA molecules with unique molecular identifiers. MiXCR was run by TCRdb on the 5' RACE reads, yielding one entry per CDR3 protein. There are tens of thousands of distinct CDR3 sequences in the sample; 10% to 15% occur only once, and about 1.7% lies in the top ten. The chain is built from TRBV20-1 and TRBJ2-2; 7 positions match TRBD1. The sequencing input was whole blood. This TCR was recovered from an adult who was a healthcare worker with PCR-confirmed SARS-CoV-2 infection or an uninfected control (not recorded which). This CDR3 reads CSAKTGTANTGELFF. CDR3 nucleotides: TGCAGTGCTAAAACCGGGACAGCGAACACCGGGGAGCTGTTTTTT.